Listed below are T cell receptor beta chains from one sample, sequenced in a study of CD8 T cells in ankylosing spondylitis. TCRdb ran MiXCR on the 5' RACE reads and lists one entry per CDR3 protein. The repertoire holds roughly 250,000 distinct CDR3 sequences, with 8% to 9.5% as singletons. The sequenced material came from blood, either unsorted or a sorted T cell fraction (not recorded which). These receptors came from a male donor with ankylosing spondylitis or in good health (not recorded which). Each CDR3 is given with its conserved first and last residue. Fields, in order: V gene, J gene, D gene, clone size, CDR3 DNA, CDR3 protein. The D gene is left open where the match is weak. Clone size is stated in some rows and not others, as once, few, many or a class when expanded.

TRBV4-3	TRBJ2-2	.	many	TGCGCCAGCAGCCAAGGATTAGGGGCATATCTGGCCGGGGAGCTGTTTTTT	CASSQGLGAYLAGELFF
TRBV7-9	TRBJ2-7	.	many	TGTGCCAGCAGCTTAGCGGGGGGCGAGCAGTACTTC	CASSLAGGEQYF
TRBV29-1	TRBJ1-5	.	many	TGCAGCGTTGAAGATCAAGGGGAAGGGCATTTT	CSVEDQGEGHF
TRBV7-2	TRBJ2-1	TRBD2	few	TGTGCCAGCAGCTTAGAGACCGGGGGGGGCAATGAGCAGTTCTTC	CASSLETGGGNEQFF
TRBV5-1	TRBJ2-1	TRBD2	many	TGCGCCAGCAGCTTGGGACTAGCGGGGGGGCTCTCCTACAATGAGCAGTTCTTC	CASSLGLAGGLSYNEQFF
TRBV7-9	TRBJ2-7	TRBD2	.	TGTGCCAGCAGCCCGGCCGGGACTAATCGGCAGTACTTC	CASSPAGTNRQYF
TRBV5-1	TRBJ1-2	.	many	TGCGCCAGCACCCCGGCTGGTACCGGTGGCTACACCTTC	CASTPAGTGGYTF
TRBV5-1	TRBJ2-2	.	many	TGCGCCAGCAGCTTGGACCCGACCGGGGAGCTGTTTTTT	CASSLDPTGELFF
TRBV6-2/TRBV6-3	TRBJ2-3	.	many	TGTGCCAGCAGTTACTCTGATACGCAGTATTTT	CASSYSDTQYF
TRBV10-3	TRBJ2-7	.	many	TGTGCCATCAGGCGGACAGTCGACGACGAGCAGTACTTC	CAIRRTVDDEQYF
TRBV4-1	TRBJ2-1	.	many	TGCGCCAGCAGCCAAAATCGCGACGTGGTTGGAGGAGCGCATGAGTACAATGAGCAGTTCTTC	CASSQNRDVVGGAHEYNEQFF
TRBV6-1	TRBJ2-7	.	few	TGTGCCAGCAGTGAAGCCCAGCTGGTGACAAAGCAGTACTTC	CASSEAQLVTKQYF
TRBV5-6	TRBJ2-7	.	many	TGTGCCAGCAGCTACTCCAGGGTTGGGGGGTACGAGCAGTACTTC	CASSYSRVGGYEQYF
TRBV19	TRBJ2-1	.	.	TGTGCCAGTAGTGTCTCGGAGTGGGAGCAGTTCTTC	CASSVSEWEQFF
TRBV15	TRBJ1-4	.	many	TGTGCCACCAGCAGAGGGGAGGGTTTGGCTAATGAAAAACTGTTTTTT	CATSRGEGLANEKLFF
TRBV7-2	TRBJ2-5	.	.	TGTGCCAGCAGCTTAGGGCAGCCCAGGGAGACCCAGTACTTC	CASSLGQPRETQYF
TRBV18	TRBJ2-1	TRBD1	few	TGTGCCAGCGTGTCCGGGACAGTTCGGAATGAGCAGTTCTTC	CASVSGTVRNEQFF
TRBV3-1	TRBJ1-2	.	many	TGTGCCAGCAGCCAAGGCCGATCGTGGGGTTCCTATGGCTACACCTTC	CASSQGRSWGSYGYTF
TRBV3-1	TRBJ1-5	.	many	TGTGCCAGCAGCCAAGGCAGGGGCAATCAGCCCCAGCATTTT	CASSQGRGNQPQHF
TRBV7-9	TRBJ2-7	.	many	TGTGCCAGCAGCTTTCTTAACTACGAGCAGTACTTC	CASSFLNYEQYF
TRBV6-2/TRBV6-3	TRBJ2-1	TRBD2	many	TGTGCCAGCAGCTCGGGACTAGTGTCCTACAATGAGCAGTTCTTC	CASSSGLVSYNEQFF
TRBV5-1	TRBJ2-2	.	many	TGCGCCAGCAGGTTCGGGAACGGGGAGCTGTTTTTT	CASRFGNGELFF
TRBV29-1	TRBJ2-7	.	many	TGCAGCGTTGAAGATCTAACAGGAGGGATCTACGAGCAGTACTTC	CSVEDLTGGIYEQYF
TRBV20-1	TRBJ2-7	.	many	TGCAGTGCCCGAGGGGGGGGCGACTCCTACGAGCAGTACTTC	CSARGGGDSYEQYF
TRBV11-3	TRBJ2-1	.	many	TGTGCCAGCAGCGGATCTAGGGGAAATGAGCAGTTCTTC	CASSGSRGNEQFF
TRBV7-9	TRBJ2-7	.	many	TGTGCCAGCAATGCGGGGGCGTCCTACGAGCAGTACTTC	CASNAGASYEQYF
TRBV29-1	TRBJ2-1	.	few	TGCAGCGTGTTAGGGGGACAGGGACGGTCGAGCGGGGGTTTCTCCTACAATGAGCAGTTCTTC	CSVLGGQGRSSGGFSYNEQFF
TRBV9	TRBJ2-4	.	few	TGTGCCAGCAGCGTATTAGACTCAGCCAAAAACATTCAGTACTTC	CASSVLDSAKNIQYF
TRBV7-2	TRBJ2-7	.	few	TGTGCCAGCAGCTTAGGGCCACTTACCTACGAGCAGTACTTC	CASSLGPLTYEQYF
TRBV5-1	TRBJ2-3	.	many	TGCGCCAGCAGCAAAGGAAGTTCTAGCACAGATACGCAGTATTTT	CASSKGSSSTDTQYF
TRBV2	TRBJ1-5	TRBD1	.	TGTGCCAGCAGTAAACGGGACAGAAGCAATCAGCCCCAGCATTTT	CASSKRDRSNQPQHF
TRBV14	TRBJ1-1	.	.	TGTGCCAGCAGCCCCCCAAAGACAGGCTCGAACACTGAAGCTTTCTTT	CASSPPKTGSNTEAFF
TRBV10-2	TRBJ1-5	.	few	TGCGCCAGCAGTGAGTCCCAGGGAACCCATCAGCCCCAGCATTTT	CASSESQGTHQPQHF
TRBV28	TRBJ1-1	.	many	TGTGCCAGCACCCTACAGAGGGGCACTGAAGCTTTCTTT	CASTLQRGTEAFF
TRBV28	TRBJ1-2	TRBD1	many	TGTGCCAGCAGTTTAAAAGGGGGCAACTATGGCTACACCTTC	CASSLKGGNYGYTF
TRBV6-1	TRBJ1-1	TRBD1	many	TGTGCCAGCAGTGAAGCAAAGGACAGGGAAGCTTTCTTT	CASSEAKDREAFF
TRBV11-2	TRBJ2-1	.	few	TGTGCCAGCAGCTTAGTCGTACACTCCTACAATGAGCAGTTCTTC	CASSLVVHSYNEQFF
TRBV12-3/TRBV12-4	TRBJ1-2	TRBD1	few	TGTGCCAGCAGCAGGACAGGGGGAGCAGCTAACTATGGCTACACCTTC	CASSRTGGAANYGYTF
TRBV6-6	TRBJ1-2	.	many	TGTGCCAGCACAGGAATTAACTATGGCTACACCTTC	CASTGINYGYTF
TRBV11-2	TRBJ2-3	TRBD2	many	TGTGCCAGCAGGAATCTAGAAACAATAGCGGGGGGCTTTACAGATACGCAGTATTTT	CASRNLETIAGGFTDTQYF
TRBV6-1	TRBJ1-1	.	.	TGTGCCAGCAGTGAATTCATGAACACTGAAGCTTTCTTT	CASSEFMNTEAFF
TRBV6-2/TRBV6-3	TRBJ2-1	.	many	TGTGCCAGCAGTTACATTTGGGGGATCGGGTACAATGAGCAGTTCTTC	CASSYIWGIGYNEQFF
TRBV30	TRBJ1-1	TRBD1	.	TGTGCCTGGGGACAGGGTCTGGGCACTGAAGCTTTCTTT	CAWGQGLGTEAFF
TRBV25-1	TRBJ1-3	TRBD1	many	TGTGCCACCTACTCGACAGGGGGCAACACCATATATTTT	CATYSTGGNTIYF
TRBV6-1	TRBJ1-5	.	many	TGTGCCAGCAGTGAGATGTATCAGCCCCAGCATTTT	CASSEMYQPQHF
TRBV25-1	TRBJ2-5	.	.	TGTGCCAGCAGTGACCTTAAATGGAAGGAGAGGGCCCAAGAGACCCAGTACTTC	CASSDLKWKERAQETQYF
TRBV5-1	TRBJ1-4	TRBD1	few	TGCGCCAGCAGCTTGGGGGACAGGGGGCGTGAAAAACTGTTTTTT	CASSLGDRGREKLFF
TRBV19	TRBJ2-1	TRBD2	many	TGTGCCAGTAGTATGGACCAGCGGGGCCTTGGTGAGCAGTTCTTC	CASSMDQRGLGEQFF
TRBV5-5	TRBJ1-1	TRBD1	many	TGTGCCAGCAGCTGGGGACAGATAAACACTGAAGCTTTCTTT	CASSWGQINTEAFF
TRBV12-3/TRBV12-4	TRBJ2-4	.	many	TGTGCCAGCAGGACCGGCGGGCTACTAGCCAAAAACATTCAGTACTTC	CASRTGGLLAKNIQYF
TRBV6-2/TRBV6-3	TRBJ2-3	TRBD2	many	TGTGCCAGTAACCCAAGCGGGGGGGCGGCAGATACGCAGTATTTT	CASNPSGGAADTQYF